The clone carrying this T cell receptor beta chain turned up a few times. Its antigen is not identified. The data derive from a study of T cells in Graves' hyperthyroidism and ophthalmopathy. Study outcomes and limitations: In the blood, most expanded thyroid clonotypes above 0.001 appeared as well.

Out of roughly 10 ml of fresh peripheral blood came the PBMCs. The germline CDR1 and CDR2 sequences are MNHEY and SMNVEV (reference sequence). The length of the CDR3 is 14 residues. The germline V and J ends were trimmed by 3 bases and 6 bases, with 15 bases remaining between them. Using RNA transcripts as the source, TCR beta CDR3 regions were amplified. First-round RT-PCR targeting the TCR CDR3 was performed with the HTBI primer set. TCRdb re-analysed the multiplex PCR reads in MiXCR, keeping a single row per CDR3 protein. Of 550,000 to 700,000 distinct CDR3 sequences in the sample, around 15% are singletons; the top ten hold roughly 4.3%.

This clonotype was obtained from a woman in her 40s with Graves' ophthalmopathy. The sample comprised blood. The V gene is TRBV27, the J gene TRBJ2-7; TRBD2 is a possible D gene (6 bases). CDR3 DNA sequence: TGTGCCAGCAGTTTTGTAATGGTGGGGGGCGAGCAGTACTTC. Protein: CASSFVMVGGEQYF.